The 20 T cell receptor beta chains reported below all come from one sample, sequenced in a study of B cell selection in AIRE deficiency. This table comes from immunoSEQ multiplex PCR, and its TCRdb copy is limited to in-frame clones, with some not included. The sample lists tens of thousands of clones, about nine tenths occurring once. Regulatory T cells were sorted as CD4+CD25hiCD127low/negative. Sequencing was performed on CD4+CD25+ Tregs sorted from PBMCs. These TCRs come from a human donor in good health.

The V gene is TRBV5-1, the J gene TRBJ2-7; D gene unclear. Germline V CDR1 and CDR2: SGHRS, YFSETQ. The V end lost 5 bases, the J end lost 2 bases, and 20 bases lay between the germline ends. The CDR3 has 16 residues. Here the CDR3 reads CASRRFLGLVPYEQYF. DNA for the CDR3: TGCGCCAGCAGGAGGTTTCTAGGTTTGGTTCCCTACGAGCAGTACTTC.

V is TRBV29-1 and J is TRBJ1-5; D unclear. The germline CDR1 and CDR2 sequences are SQVTM and ANQGSEA. V was pared by 4 bases and J by 2 bases, with 12 bases between. This CDR3 spans 14 amino acids. The CDR3 spells CSVAPENGNQPQHF. CDR3 DNA: TGCAGCGTTGCACCGGAGAACGGCAATCAGCCCCAGCATTTT.

This clone was found once. This chain connects TRBV6-1 to TRBJ2-7; D is uncertain. This CDR3 comprises 14 residues. Germline CDR1 is MNHNS and CDR2 is SASEGT. Trimming stripped 2 bases from V and 3 bases from J, with 11 bases between. CDR3 nucleotide sequence: TGTGCCAGCAGTGAAAAATTAGAATTCTACGAGCAGTACTTC. Protein sequence: CASSEKLEFYEQYF.

The gene calls are TRBV30 and TRBJ2-3; 10 bases are shared with TRBD1. The CDR3 has 14 residues. Germline-derived CDR1 and CDR2 are GTSNPN and SVGIG (reference sequence). The ends lost 5 bases at V and 4 bases at J; junction bases unmatched: 6. CDR3 residues: CAWQTGGRADTQYF. CDR3 coding DNA: TGTGCCTGGCAGACAGGGGGCAGGGCAGATACGCAGTATTTT.

J is TRBJ1-2 and V is TRBV27, with 7 bases that match TRBD1. Germline trimming cut 6 bases from V and 3 bases from J; bases unmatched to any gene: 4. Germline CDR1 and CDR2: MNHEY and SMNVEV (reference sequence). The CDR3 runs to 13 residues. The chain's CDR3 is CASRRDSYYGYTF. The CDR3 DNA reads TGTGCCAGCAGACGGGACAGCTACTATGGCTACACCTTC.

The chain uses TRBV6-6 and TRBJ1-2; D is possibly TRBD1 (6 bases). This CDR3 has 13 residues. V lost 6 bases to trimming and J lost 8 bases, with 16 bases between them. Germline assignment: CDR1 MNHNY and CDR2 SVGAGI (reference sequence). The CDR3 region is CASRTDRLNGYTF. The CDR3 DNA is TGTGCCAGCAGGACAGACAGGCTCAACGGCTACACCTTC.

This chain links TRBV10-3 with TRBJ1-1; D gene ambiguous. Germline values: CDR1 ENHRY, CDR2 SYGVKD. This CDR3 comprises 13 residues. Trimming stripped 3 bases from V and 1 base from J, with 6 bases between. The CDR3: CAISDRGNTEAFF. As DNA, the CDR3 is TGTGCCATCAGTGATAGAGGGAACACTGAAGCTTTCTTT.

This sequence joins TRBV29-1 and TRBJ1-6, with D maybe TRBD1 (5 bases). The CDR3 runs to 14 residues. V lost 6 bases and J 6 bases, leaving 15 bases between the germline ends. Looked up from germline, CDR1 is SQVTM and CDR2 is ANQGSEA. In DNA, the CDR3 is TGCAGCGTGGGACGGGGTAGGCCTAATTCACCCCTCCACTTT. This translates into CSVGRGRPNSPLHF.

The rearrangement uses TRBV27 and TRBJ2-5; D is possibly TRBD1 (6 bases). The germline V gene encodes CDR1 MNHEY and CDR2 SMNVEV (reference sequence). V lost 3 bases, J lost 9 bases, and 14 bases lay in between. CDR3 size: 13 residues. The CDR3 region has the DNA TGTGCCAGCAGTTTTTCTAGTTGGGGGCCCCAGTACTTC. As protein: CASSFSSWGPQYF.

The chain has TRBV7-2 and TRBJ2-3; D is ambiguous. V was cut by 1 base and J by 4 bases, with 9 bases left in between. The CDR3 is 14 amino acids. The germline gives CDR1 SGHTA, CDR2 FQGNSA. CDR3 sequence reads: CASSLDRNSDTQYF. Written as DNA, the CDR3 is TGTGCCAGCAGCTTAGACCGCAACTCAGATACGCAGTATTTT.

The chain combines TRBV5-5 with TRBJ2-7, with D tentatively TRBD2 (5 bases). Trimming took off 4 bases at V and 2 bases at J, with 19 bases between the two ends. This CDR3 region has 16 residues. Germline assignment: CDR1 SGHKS and CDR2 YYEKEE (reference sequence). CDR3 amino acids: CASSQDYTDVAYEQYF. Here the CDR3 DNA reads TGTGCCAGCAGCCAAGACTACACCGACGTAGCCTACGAGCAGTACTTC.

V and J are TRBV6-4 and TRBJ1-1; possible D gene TRBD1, 5 bases. Trimming cost V 3 bases and J 5 bases, with 13 bases left between them. The CDR3 contains 14 residues. From germline, CDR1 is MRHNA and CDR2 SNTAGT. CDR3: CASSESGGKTEAFF. CDR3 DNA: TGTGCCAGCAGTGAATCGGGGGGAAAGACTGAAGCTTTCTTT.

This chain uses TRBV5-1 with TRBJ1-2, with no clear D. V lost 0 bases, J lost 3 bases, and 9 bases lay in between. The CDR3 spans 14 residues. Germline CDR1 is SGHRS and CDR2 is YFSETQ. The CDR3 loop is CASSLGTDYYGYTF. The CDR3 DNA reads TGCGCCAGCAGCTTGGGGACTGACTACTATGGCTACACCTTC.

The chain recombines TRBV2 with TRBJ1-4; perhaps TRBD1 as D (5 bases). The V gene's germline CDR1 is SNHLY and CDR2 FYNNEI. V was cut by 3 bases and J by 6 bases, with 11 bases left in between. This CDR3 is built from 14 residues. CDR3 amino acids: CASSDRESDEKLFF. CDR3 nucleotide sequence: TGTGCCAGCAGTGACAGGGAGTCGGATGAAAAACTGTTTTTT.

This chain links TRBV7-9 with TRBJ1-1; D perhaps matches TRBD1 (5 bases). Germline loops: CDR1 SEHNR, CDR2 FQNEAQ (reference sequence). Trimming cost V 0 bases and J 8 bases, with 13 bases left between them. The CDR3 is made up of 14 amino acids. DNA of the CDR3: TGTGCCAGCAGCTTAGCAGGGCAGGGAGGGGAAGCTTTCTTT. Translated: CASSLAGQGGEAFF.

The rearrangement links TRBV6-6 to TRBJ1-2; D not resolved. Germline V gives CDR1 MNHNY, CDR2 SVGAGI (reference sequence). There are 12 residues in the CDR3. Between the trimmed V and J ends, which lost 4 bases and 2 bases, there was a span of 5 bases. This CDR3 is CASSSRNYGYTF. CDR3 in DNA: TGTGCCAGCAGTTCCCGGAACTATGGCTACACCTTC.

V is TRBV29-1 and J is TRBJ2-4; D gene ambiguous. The V end was cut by 4 bases, the J end by 0 bases, with 13 bases between. The CDR3 runs 15 residues. Germline CDR1 and CDR2: SQVTM and ANQGSEA. The DNA for the CDR3 is TGCAGCGTTGTGGGTCGGGTTGAAGCCAAAAACATTCAGTACTTC. Its translation: CSVVGRVEAKNIQYF.

The chain has TRBV10-3 and TRBJ1-2, with 9 nucleotides matching TRBD1. Trimming at V came to 2 bases and at J to 3 bases, leaving 1 base not matched to a gene. Germline-derived CDR1 and CDR2 are ENHRY and SYGVKD. This CDR3 spans 14 amino acids. This CDR3 reads CAISERQGDYGYTF. The CDR3 DNA is TGTGCCATCAGTGAGCGACAGGGGGACTATGGCTACACCTTC.

The rearrangement links TRBV19 to TRBJ2-7; 15 nucleotides line up with TRBD2. In germline, CDR1 is LNHDA, CDR2 SQIVND (reference sequence). The CDR3 has 15 residues. J gave up 0 bases and V 6 bases, and 0 bases lay outside the gene matches. In DNA, the CDR3 is TGTGCCAGTAGGGGACTAGCGGGAGGCTCCTACGAGCAGTACTTC. This translates into CASRGLAGGSYEQYF.

The sample holds one count of this clone. The chain employs TRBV29-1 and TRBJ2-2, with D possibly matching TRBD1 (5 bases). The length of the CDR3 is 12 residues. With 7 bases removed from V and 6 bases from J, the gap between germline ends came to 12 bases. Germline-derived CDR1 and CDR2 are SQVTM and ANQGSEA. CDR3 amino acids: CSGQWWPGELFF. The DNA for the CDR3 is TGCAGCGGACAGTGGTGGCCCGGGGAGCTGTTTTTT.